The 9 T cell receptor beta chains below were found in one sample sequenced in a study of cytomegalovirus exposure and HLA in healthy donors. The PCR employed 60 Vbeta primers together with 13 Jbeta primers. Generated by immunoSEQ multiplex PCR, the TCRdb table keeps only in-frame clones and is missing some. The data contain some 150,000 clones, about four fifths of them singletons. Input material: PBMCs. These receptors were collected from a male donor in good health and CMV-seronegative.

The gene calls are TRBV5-6 and TRBJ1-2; 10 nucleotides match TRBD1. V lost 0 bases to trimming and J lost 4 bases; unmatched junction nucleotides: 6. The germline CDR1 and CDR2 sequences are SGHDT and YYEEEE. The CDR3 runs 16 residues. The CDR3 bases are TGTGCCAGCAGCTTGGACCGGGACAGGGGATTCTATGGCTACACCTTC. Translated, it gives CASSLDRDRGFYGYTF.

The V gene is TRBV29-1, the J gene TRBJ2-3; 8 positions match TRBD2. Germline V CDR1 and CDR2: SQVTM, ANQGSEA. The CDR3 is 14 amino acids. V trimming: 6 bases; J trimming: 4 bases; junction bases outside the gene matches: 9. Here the CDR3 DNA reads TGCAGCGTACCATTTCTAGCGGGTGCAGATACGCAGTATTTT. Residues: CSVPFLAGADTQYF.

The chain is built from TRBV2 and TRBJ1-4; TRBD1 matches at 10 bases. The CDR3 runs to 16 residues. Germline V CDR1 and CDR2: SNHLY, FYNNEI. J gave up 8 bases and V 7 bases, and 13 bases lay outside the gene matches. The CDR3 loop is CASTSGDRGQWEKLFF. The CDR3 DNA sequence: TGTGCCAGCACCTCAGGAGACAGGGGGCAATGGGAAAAACTGTTTTTT.

The chain is built from TRBV5-1 and TRBJ2-7; TRBD1 matches at 12 bases. After removal of 4 bases from V and 3 bases from J, the junction contained 5 bases not matched to a gene. Germline V gives CDR1 SGHRS, CDR2 YFSETQ. This CDR3 is built from 15 residues. As DNA, the CDR3 is TGCGCCAGCAGCGACGGGACAGGGGGCCACTACGAGCAGTACTTC. This sequence encodes CASSDGTGGHYEQYF.

The chain links TRBV25-1 to TRBJ1-1; D call uncertain. Germline V lookup: CDR1 MGHDK, CDR2 SYGVNS. The CDR3 runs 15 residues. Trimming took off 7 bases at V and 6 bases at J, with 21 bases between the two ends. In DNA form, the CDR3 reads TGTGCCAGCAACCCACCGGATGGGCCGCGCGCTGAAGCTTTCTTT. Translating it yields CASNPPDGPRAEAFF.

The chain employs TRBV7-9 and TRBJ2-2; D possibly corresponds to TRBD2 (6 bases). The V end was cut by 1 base, the J end by 6 bases, with 12 bases between. Per germline, CDR1 SEHNR and CDR2 FQNEAQ (reference sequence). The CDR3 spans 15 residues. The CDR3 reads CASSLGRGIPGELFF. In nucleotides, the CDR3 is TGTGCCAGCAGCTTAGGGCGGGGAATCCCCGGGGAGCTGTTTTTT.

This clone was counted a single time. The chain joins TRBV27 to TRBJ2-7; D may be TRBD1 (6 bases). Trimming shortened V by 0 bases and J by 7 bases, and 7 bases separated the two germline ends. The CDR3 consists of 12 residues. CDR1 MNHEY and CDR2 SMNVEV come from the germline V gene (reference sequence). The chain's CDR3 is CASSLSGGEQYF. CDR3 sequence (DNA): TGTGCCAGCAGTTTATCAGGGGGAGAGCAGTACTTC.

The chain has TRBV6-1 and TRBJ1-5, with 7 bases identical to TRBD1. There are 13 residues in the CDR3. Trimming removed 8 bases from V and 0 bases from J; junction bases left unmatched: 1. Looked up from germline, CDR1 is MNHNS and CDR2 is SASEGT. CDR3 amino acids: CASDRVSNQPQHF. The DNA for the CDR3 is TGTGCCAGCGACAGGGTTAGCAATCAGCCCCAGCATTTT.

Comments on this clone: Different DNA sequences within this sample yield the same CDR3. The rearrangement uses TRBV7-2 and TRBJ1-1; TRBD1 might be the D (5 bases). CDR1 is SGHTA, CDR2 FQGNSA, per germline. The CDR3 totals 15 residues. Trimming pared 2 bases from V and 5 bases from J, leaving 15 bases between. The CDR3 nucleotides read TGTGCCAGCAGCTTATATGAAGGGGCCTGGACTGAAGCTTTCTTT. As protein: CASSLYEGAWTEAFF.